Below are 16 T cell receptor beta chains sequenced from a single sample in a study of cytomegalovirus exposure and HLA in healthy donors. PCR employed 60 Vbeta and 13 Jbeta primers. Sequencing was performed with immunoSEQ multiplex PCR; in TCRdb, only in-frame clones are kept and a portion is missing. Altogether over 100,000 clones are present, over 60% being singletons, with the ten largest covering approximately 2.5%. The sample consisted of PBMCs. These receptors came from a female donor in good health and CMV-seronegative.

This sequence joins TRBV6-1 and TRBJ2-6; TRBD1 agrees at 7 bases. In germline, CDR1 is MNHNS, CDR2 SASEGT. The CDR3 spans 16 residues. V shed 2 bases and J 0 bases; nucleotides not matched to a gene: 1. The CDR3 loop reads CASSENRGSGANVLTF. CDR3 coding DNA: TGTGCCAGCAGTGAAAACAGGGGCTCTGGGGCCAACGTCCTGACTTTC.

The chain carries TRBV6-5 and TRBJ1-5, with 7 positions matching TRBD1. This CDR3 region has 15 residues. Germline trimming cut 4 bases from V and 7 bases from J; bases unmatched to any gene: 10. The germline V gene encodes CDR1 MNHEY and CDR2 SVGAGI. CDR3 in amino acids: CASSSSGTAIQPQHF. The DNA of the CDR3 is TGTGCCAGCAGTTCTTCCGGGACAGCTATCCAGCCCCAGCATTTT.

This chain joins TRBV7-2 and TRBJ1-6, with TRBD1 as a possible D gene (5 bases). V was trimmed by 1 base and J by 10 bases, leaving 14 bases between them. CDR1 SGHTA and CDR2 FQGNSA come from the germline V gene. The CDR3 has 15 residues. The CDR3 spells CASSLDGQGGSPLHF. DNA of the CDR3: TGTGCCAGCAGCTTAGATGGGCAGGGTGGCTCACCCCTCCACTTT.

The chain is built from TRBV6-5 and TRBJ2-6, with D unclear. CDR3 length: 15 residues. Germline loops: CDR1 MNHEY, CDR2 SVGAGI. Trimming shortened V by 2 bases and J by 2 bases, and 7 bases separated the two germline ends. CDR3 nucleotide sequence: TGTGCCAGCAGTTACGTCCGGGCTGGGGCCAACGTCCTGACTTTC. Protein product: CASSYVRAGANVLTF.

The rearrangement joins TRBV6-5 to TRBJ2-1; 8 bases map to TRBD2. The CDR3 covers 14 residues. Germline CDR1 and CDR2: MNHEY and SVGAGI. Unmatched junction bases numbered 8, after V lost 6 bases and J lost 7 bases. The CDR3 sequence is CASSRGGEDNEQFF. In DNA, the CDR3 is TGTGCCAGCAGCCGGGGGGGGGAGGATAATGAGCAGTTCTTC.

In this sample, this clone turned up a few times. The chain uses TRBV4-3 and TRBJ1-5; D unclear. Germline values: CDR1 LGHNA, CDR2 YSLEER. Trimming pared 0 bases from V and 3 bases from J, leaving 12 bases between. The CDR3 sequence is 16 residues long. CDR3 nucleotide sequence: TGCGCCAGCAGCCAAGATCTGGGCCAGTACAATCAGCCCCAGCATTTT. It yields the protein CASSQDLGQYNQPQHF.

J is TRBJ1-4 and V is TRBV27; D unresolved. V dropped 6 bases and J dropped 4 bases, with 18 bases sitting between them. Germline values: CDR1 MNHEY, CDR2 SMNVEV (reference sequence). CDR3 size: 16 residues. In DNA, the CDR3 is TGTGCCAGCAGCTCGGTAGGAGGCGCTGATAATGAAAAACTGTTTTTT. Its translation is CASSSVGGADNEKLFF.

The gene calls are TRBV5-5 and TRBJ2-3; no clear D. Germline V lookup: CDR1 SGHKS, CDR2 YYEKEE (reference sequence). V was cut by 2 bases and J by 4 bases, with 8 bases left in between. This CDR3 comprises 13 residues. CDR3 DNA: TGTGCCAGCAGCTTTGATGCGGCAGATACGCAGTATTTT. As protein: CASSFDAADTQYF.

The chain joins TRBV2 to TRBJ1-5; 7 bases line up with TRBD1. The V segment lost 5 bases and the J segment 2 bases; nucleotides outside the gene matches: 3. The CDR3 length is 14 residues. CDR1 is SNHLY and CDR2 is FYNNEI in the germline V gene. The CDR3 DNA reads as TGTGCCAGCAGTACTACAGGGGGCAATCAGCCCCAGCATTTT. Translated: CASSTTGGNQPQHF. The variable domain in full, with the rest retrieved from reference TRBV2 and TRBJ1-5, is EPEVTQTPSHQVTQMGQEVILRCVPISNHLYFYWYRQILGQKVEFLVSFYNNEISEKSEIFDDQFSVERPDGSNFTLKIRSTKLEDSAMYFCASSTTGGNQPQHFGDGTRLSIL.

This sequence joins TRBV19 and TRBJ1-6; D is ambiguous. V gave up 5 bases and J gave up 7 bases, with 18 bases separating them. CDR1 is LNHDA and CDR2 is SQIVND in the germline V gene (reference sequence). The CDR3 totals 16 residues. The CDR3 coding sequence is TGTGCCAGTAGTTCCCATCCGGGTAAAGGAAATTCACCCCTCCACTTT. The encoded protein is CASSSHPGKGNSPLHF. The full variable domain, with the rest looked up from reference TRBV19 and TRBJ1-6, is DGGITQSPKYLFRKEGQNVTLSCEQNLNHDAMYWYRQDPGQGLRLIYYSQIVNDFQKGDIAEGYSVSREKKESFPLTVTSAQKNPTAFYLCASSSHPGKGNSPLHFGNGTRLTVT.

The chain links TRBV3-1 (or the pseudogene TRBV3-2) to TRBJ2-5, with D tentatively TRBD2 (5 bases). CDR1 and CDR2 from the germline V gene are LGHDT and YNNKEL (reference sequence). The V and J ends lost 11 bases and 7 bases respectively, with 8 bases between them. The CDR3 covers 9 residues. For the CDR3, the DNA is TGTGCCGCGGGTGTGACCCAGTACTTC. As protein: CAAGVTQYF.

This clone was found a few times. The chain links TRBV7-8 to TRBJ2-7, with a tentative D call TRBD2 (6 bases). The length of the CDR3 is 14 residues. Germline V gives CDR1 SGHVS, CDR2 FQNEAQ. Trimming cost V 4 bases and J 3 bases, with 13 bases left between them. The CDR3 coding sequence is TGTGCCAGCAGCTCGGGGGTTACCATCTACGAGCAGTACTTC. It translates to CASSSGVTIYEQYF.

The chain links TRBV6-1 to TRBJ2-7; 9 positions agree with TRBD1. J gave up 1 base and V 6 bases, and 4 bases lay outside the gene matches. There are 14 residues in the CDR3. CDR1 is MNHNS, CDR2 SASEGT, per germline. The DNA of the CDR3 is TGTGCCAGCAGCATGACAGGGGGGTCCTACGAGCAGTACTTC. Its protein is CASSMTGGSYEQYF.

The chain links TRBV29-1 to TRBJ2-7; 7 bases map to TRBD2. Germline V gene data show CDR1 as SQVTM and CDR2 as ANQGSEA. The CDR3 sequence is 15 residues long. The V and J ends lost 4 bases and 4 bases, in that order; junction bases with no gene match: 13. This CDR3 reads CSVGVPGREGYEQYF. DNA for the CDR3: TGCAGCGTTGGAGTGCCGGGCAGGGAGGGATACGAGCAGTACTTC.

This rearrangement joins TRBV19 to TRBJ1-1; D unresolved. Trimming stripped 4 bases from V and 3 bases from J, with 9 bases between. The CDR3 totals 13 residues. In germline, CDR1 is LNHDA, CDR2 SQIVND (reference sequence). The CDR3 spells CASSRRTDTEAFF. CDR3 DNA: TGTGCCAGTAGTAGGAGGACGGACACTGAAGCTTTCTTT.

The table lists this clone with a count of one. The rearrangement uses TRBV6-5 and TRBJ2-7, with D maybe TRBD2 (6 bases). Trimming took 2 bases from V and 3 from J, leaving 14 bases between them. The germline gives CDR1 MNHEY, CDR2 SVGAGI. This CDR3 has 15 residues. DNA of the CDR3: TGTGCCAGCAGTTACGGGGAGGAGCGGTTCTACGAGCAGTACTTC. Protein: CASSYGEERFYEQYF.